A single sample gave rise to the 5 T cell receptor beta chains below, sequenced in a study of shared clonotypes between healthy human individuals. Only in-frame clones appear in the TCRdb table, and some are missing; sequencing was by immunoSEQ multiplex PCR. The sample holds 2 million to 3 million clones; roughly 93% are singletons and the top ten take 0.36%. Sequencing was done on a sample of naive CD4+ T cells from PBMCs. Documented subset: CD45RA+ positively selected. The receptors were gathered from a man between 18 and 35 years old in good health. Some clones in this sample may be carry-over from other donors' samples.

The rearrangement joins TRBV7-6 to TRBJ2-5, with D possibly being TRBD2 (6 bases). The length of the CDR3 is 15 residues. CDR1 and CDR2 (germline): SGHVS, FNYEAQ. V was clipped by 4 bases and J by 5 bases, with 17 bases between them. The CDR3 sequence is CASSSNSGWGETQYF. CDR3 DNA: TGTGCCAGCAGCTCGAATAGCGGATGGGGGGAGACCCAGTACTTC.

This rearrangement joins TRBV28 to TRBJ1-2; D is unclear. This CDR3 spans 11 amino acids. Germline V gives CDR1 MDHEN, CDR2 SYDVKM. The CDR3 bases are TGTGCGGTCTGGAGAAACTATGGCTACACCTTC. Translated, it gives CAVWRNYGYTF.

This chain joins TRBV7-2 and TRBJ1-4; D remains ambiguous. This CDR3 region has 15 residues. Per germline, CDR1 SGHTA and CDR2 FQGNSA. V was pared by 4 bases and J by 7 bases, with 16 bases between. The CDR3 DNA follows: TGTGCCAGCAGCTCCCCGCATCTCGGTCCTGAAAAACTGTTTTTT. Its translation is CASSSPHLGPEKLFF. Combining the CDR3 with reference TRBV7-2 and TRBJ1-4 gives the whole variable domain GAGVSQSPSNKVTEKGKDVELRCDPISGHTALYWYRQSLGQGLEFLIYFQGNSAPDKSGLPSDRFSAERTGGSVSTLTIQRTQQEDSAVYLCASSSPHLGPEKLFFGSGTQLSVL.

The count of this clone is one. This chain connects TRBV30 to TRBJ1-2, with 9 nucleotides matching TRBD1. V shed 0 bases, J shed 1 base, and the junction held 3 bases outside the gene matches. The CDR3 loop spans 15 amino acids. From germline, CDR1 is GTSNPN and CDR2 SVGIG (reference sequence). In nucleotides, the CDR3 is TGTGCCTGGAGTGTACAGGGGGCGCTTAACTATGGCTACACCTTC. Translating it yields CAWSVQGALNYGYTF.

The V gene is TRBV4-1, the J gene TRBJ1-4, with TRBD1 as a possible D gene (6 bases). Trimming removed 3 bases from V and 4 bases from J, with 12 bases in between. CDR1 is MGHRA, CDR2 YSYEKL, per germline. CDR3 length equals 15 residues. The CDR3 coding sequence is TGCGCCAGCAGCCAGCCAGGGGCGAGTAATGAAAAACTGTTTTTT. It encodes CASSQPGASNEKLFF.